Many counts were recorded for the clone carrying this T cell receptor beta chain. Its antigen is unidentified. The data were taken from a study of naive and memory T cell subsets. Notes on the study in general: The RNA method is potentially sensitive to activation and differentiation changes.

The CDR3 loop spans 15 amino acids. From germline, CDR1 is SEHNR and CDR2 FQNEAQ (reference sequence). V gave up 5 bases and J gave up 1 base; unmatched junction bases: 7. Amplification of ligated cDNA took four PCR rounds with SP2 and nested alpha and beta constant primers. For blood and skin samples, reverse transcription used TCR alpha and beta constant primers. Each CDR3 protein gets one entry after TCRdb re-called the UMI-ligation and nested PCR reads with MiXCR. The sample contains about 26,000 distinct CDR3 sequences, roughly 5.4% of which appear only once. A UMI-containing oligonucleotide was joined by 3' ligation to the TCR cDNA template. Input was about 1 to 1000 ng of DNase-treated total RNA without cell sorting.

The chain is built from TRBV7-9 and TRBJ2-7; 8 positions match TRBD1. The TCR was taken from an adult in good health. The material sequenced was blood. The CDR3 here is CASSIIGQGSYEQYF. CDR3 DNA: TGTGCCAGCAGCATAATCGGACAGGGATCCTACGAGCAGTACTTC.